These 4 T cell receptor beta chains share one sample of origin, sequenced in a study of cytomegalovirus exposure and HLA in healthy donors. The PCR used 60 Vbeta and 13 Jbeta primers. The repertoire was sequenced with immunoSEQ multiplex PCR; TCRdb's copy has only in-frame clones and lacks some. The sample includes approximately 33,000 clones, around half seen only once; the top ten take around 6.2%. The specimen was PBMCs. These receptors were obtained from a woman between 40 and 55 years old in good health and CMV-seropositive.

The CDR3 protein is CASSQGQGPLVEQFF. CDR3 nucleotide sequence: TGCGCCAGCAGTCAGGGACAGGGACCTTTAGTTGAGCAGTTCTTC. V and J are TRBV5-1 and TRBJ2-1, with 9 nucleotides matching TRBD1. J gave up 9 bases and V 5 bases, and 12 bases lay outside the gene matches. There are 15 residues in the CDR3. The germline V gene has CDR1 SGHRS and CDR2 YFSETQ.

The chain couples TRBV4-3 to TRBJ1-1; D might be TRBD1 (5 bases). Germline CDR1 and CDR2: LGHNA and YSLEER. Trimming left V 3 bases short and J 13 bases short, with 21 bases between. The CDR3 is made up of 14 amino acids. CDR3 protein: CASSQETVGFGGFF. The CDR3, as DNA: TGCGCCAGCAGCCAGGAGACAGTAGGATTCGGTGGTTTCTTT.

CDR3 loop: CAIRPVRGPGTGELFF. Written as DNA, the CDR3 is TGTGCCATCAGGCCGGTCAGGGGGCCGGGTACCGGGGAGCTGTTTTTT. V is TRBV10-3 and J is TRBJ2-2; TRBD1 matches at 8 bases. Germline V gives CDR1 ENHRY, CDR2 SYGVKD. V dropped 6 bases and J dropped 5; count of bases not matched to a gene: 11. The CDR3 is 16 residues long.

V usage is TRBV2 and J usage is TRBJ2-1; 8 bases agree with TRBD1. This CDR3 has 13 amino acids. The germline CDR1 and CDR2 sequences are SNHLY and FYNNEI. With 6 bases clipped from V and 7 bases from J, the junction kept 5 bases outside the gene matches. The CDR3 loop reads CASSEDRANEQFF. CDR3 coding DNA: TGTGCCAGCAGCGAGGACAGGGCAAATGAGCAGTTCTTC.